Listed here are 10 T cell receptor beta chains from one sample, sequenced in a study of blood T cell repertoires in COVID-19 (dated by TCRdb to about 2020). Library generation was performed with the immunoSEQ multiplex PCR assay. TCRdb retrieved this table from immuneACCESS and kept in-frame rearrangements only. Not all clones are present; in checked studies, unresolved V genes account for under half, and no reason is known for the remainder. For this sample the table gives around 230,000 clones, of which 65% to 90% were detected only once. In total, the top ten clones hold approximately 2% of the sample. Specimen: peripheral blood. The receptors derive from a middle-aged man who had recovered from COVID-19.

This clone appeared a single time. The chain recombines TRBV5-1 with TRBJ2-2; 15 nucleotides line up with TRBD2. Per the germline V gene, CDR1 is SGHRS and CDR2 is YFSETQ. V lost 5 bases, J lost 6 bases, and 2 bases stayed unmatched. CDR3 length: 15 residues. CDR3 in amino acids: CASSRTSGRAGELFF. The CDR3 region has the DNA TGCGCCAGCAGTCGGACTAGCGGGAGGGCCGGGGAGCTGTTTTTT.

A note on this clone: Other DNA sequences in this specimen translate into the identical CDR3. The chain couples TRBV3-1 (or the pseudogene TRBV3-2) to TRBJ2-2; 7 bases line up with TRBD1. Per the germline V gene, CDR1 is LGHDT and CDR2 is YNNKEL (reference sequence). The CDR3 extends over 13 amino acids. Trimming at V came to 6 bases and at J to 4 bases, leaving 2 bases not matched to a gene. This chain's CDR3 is CASSPGGTGELFF. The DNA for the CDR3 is TGTGCCAGCAGTCCAGGGGGCACCGGGGAGCTGTTTTTT.

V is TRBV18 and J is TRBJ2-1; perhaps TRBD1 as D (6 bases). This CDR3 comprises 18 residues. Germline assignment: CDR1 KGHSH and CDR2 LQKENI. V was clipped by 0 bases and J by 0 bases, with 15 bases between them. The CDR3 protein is CASSPPNRAPSSYNEQFF. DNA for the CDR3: TGTGCCAGCTCACCACCTAACAGGGCACCCAGCTCCTACAATGAGCAGTTCTTC.

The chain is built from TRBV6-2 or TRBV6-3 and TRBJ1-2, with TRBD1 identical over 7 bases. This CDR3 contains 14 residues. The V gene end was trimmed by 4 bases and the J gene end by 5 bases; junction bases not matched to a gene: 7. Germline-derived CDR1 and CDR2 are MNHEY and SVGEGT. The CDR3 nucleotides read TGTGCCAGCAGTTCCCCCGGGACAGTTTATGGCTACACCTTC. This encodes CASSSPGTVYGYTF.

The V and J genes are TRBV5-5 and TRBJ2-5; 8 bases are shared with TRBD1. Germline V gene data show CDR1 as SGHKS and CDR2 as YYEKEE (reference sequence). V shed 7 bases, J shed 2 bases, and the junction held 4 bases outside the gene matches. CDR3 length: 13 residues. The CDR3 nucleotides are TGTGCCAGCTGTCGGACAGGGCAAGAGACCCAGTACTTC. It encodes CASCRTGQETQYF.

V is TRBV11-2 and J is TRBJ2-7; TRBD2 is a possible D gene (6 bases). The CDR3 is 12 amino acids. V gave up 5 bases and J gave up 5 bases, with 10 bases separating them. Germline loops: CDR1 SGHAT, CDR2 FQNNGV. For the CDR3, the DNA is TGTGCCAGCAGCCTCTGGGGGGACGAGCAGTACTTC. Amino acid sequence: CASSLWGDEQYF.

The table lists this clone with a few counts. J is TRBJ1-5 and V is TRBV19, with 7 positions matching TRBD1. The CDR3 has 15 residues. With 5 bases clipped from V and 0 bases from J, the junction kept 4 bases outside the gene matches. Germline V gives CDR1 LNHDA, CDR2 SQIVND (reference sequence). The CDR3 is CASSAGQASNQPQHF. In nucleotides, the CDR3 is TGTGCCAGTAGTGCTGGACAGGCTAGCAATCAGCCCCAGCATTTT. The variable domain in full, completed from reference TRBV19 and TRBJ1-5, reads DGGITQSPKYLFRKEGQNVTLSCEQNLNHDAMYWYRQDPGQGLRLIYYSQIVNDFQKGDIAEGYSVSREKKESFPLTVTSAQKNPTAFYLCASSAGQASNQPQHFGDGTRLSIL.

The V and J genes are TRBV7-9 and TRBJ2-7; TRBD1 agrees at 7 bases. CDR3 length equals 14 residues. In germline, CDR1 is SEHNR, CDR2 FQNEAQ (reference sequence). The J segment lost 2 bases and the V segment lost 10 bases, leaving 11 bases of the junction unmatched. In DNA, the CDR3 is TGTGCCACCAAAACCGGGACAGCGCCCTACGAGCAGTACTTC. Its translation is CATKTGTAPYEQYF.

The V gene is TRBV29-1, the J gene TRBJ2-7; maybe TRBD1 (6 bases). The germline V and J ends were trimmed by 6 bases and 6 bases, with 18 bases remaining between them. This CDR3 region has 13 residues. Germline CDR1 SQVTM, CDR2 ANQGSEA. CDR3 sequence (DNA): TGCAGCGTCCGTCGGGCAGGGGATGGCGAGCAGTACTTC. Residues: CSVRRAGDGEQYF.

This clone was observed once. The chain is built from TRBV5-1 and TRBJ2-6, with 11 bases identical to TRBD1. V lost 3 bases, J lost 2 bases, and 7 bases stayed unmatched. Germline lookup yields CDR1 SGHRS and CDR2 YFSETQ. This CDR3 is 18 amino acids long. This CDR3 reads CASSSRRTGGTGANVLTF. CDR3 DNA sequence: TGCGCCAGCAGCTCCCGAAGGACAGGGGGCACTGGGGCCAACGTCCTGACTTTC.